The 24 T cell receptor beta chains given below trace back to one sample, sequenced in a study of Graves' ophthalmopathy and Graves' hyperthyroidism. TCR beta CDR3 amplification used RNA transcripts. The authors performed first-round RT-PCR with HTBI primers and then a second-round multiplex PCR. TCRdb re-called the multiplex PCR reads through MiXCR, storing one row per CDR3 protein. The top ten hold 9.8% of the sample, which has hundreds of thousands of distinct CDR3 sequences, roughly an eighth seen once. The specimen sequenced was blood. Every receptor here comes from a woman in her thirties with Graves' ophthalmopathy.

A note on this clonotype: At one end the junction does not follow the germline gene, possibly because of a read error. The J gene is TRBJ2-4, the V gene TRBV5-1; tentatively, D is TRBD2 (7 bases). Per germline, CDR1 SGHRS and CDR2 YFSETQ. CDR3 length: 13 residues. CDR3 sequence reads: CASSKGGENIKYF. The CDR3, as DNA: TGCGCCAGCTCTAAAGGGGGGGAGAACATTAAGTACTTC.

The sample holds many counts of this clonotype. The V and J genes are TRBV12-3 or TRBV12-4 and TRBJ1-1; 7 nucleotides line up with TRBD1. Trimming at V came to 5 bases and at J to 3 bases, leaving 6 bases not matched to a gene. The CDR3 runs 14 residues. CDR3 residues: CASSQAGTDTEAFF. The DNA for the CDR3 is TGTGCCAGCAGTCAAGCCGGGACAGACACTGAAGCTTTCTTT.

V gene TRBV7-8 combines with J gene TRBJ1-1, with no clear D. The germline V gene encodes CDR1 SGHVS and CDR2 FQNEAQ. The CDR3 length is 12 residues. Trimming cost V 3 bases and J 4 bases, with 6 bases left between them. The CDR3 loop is CASSFRSTEAFF. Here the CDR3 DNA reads TGTGCCAGCAGCTTTAGGAGCACTGAAGCTTTCTTT.

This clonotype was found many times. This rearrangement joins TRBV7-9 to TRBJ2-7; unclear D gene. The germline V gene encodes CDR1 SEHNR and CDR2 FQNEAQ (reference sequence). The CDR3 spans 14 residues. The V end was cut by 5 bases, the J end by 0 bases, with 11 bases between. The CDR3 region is CASSPSRLSYEQYF. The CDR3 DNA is TGTGCCAGCAGCCCCAGCCGCCTCTCCTACGAGCAGTACTTC.

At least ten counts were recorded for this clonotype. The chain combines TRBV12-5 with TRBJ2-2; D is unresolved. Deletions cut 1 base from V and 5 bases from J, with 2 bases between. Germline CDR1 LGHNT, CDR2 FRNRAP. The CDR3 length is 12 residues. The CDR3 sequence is CASGLGTGELFF. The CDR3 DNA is TGTGCTAGTGGTTTGGGGACCGGGGAGCTGTTTTTT.

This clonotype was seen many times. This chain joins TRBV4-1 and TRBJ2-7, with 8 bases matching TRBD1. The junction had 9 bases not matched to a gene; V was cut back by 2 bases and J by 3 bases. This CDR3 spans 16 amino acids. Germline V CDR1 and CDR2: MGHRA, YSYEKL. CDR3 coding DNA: TGCGCCAGCAGCCAACCCACGGACAGGGAGATCTACGAGCAGTACTTC. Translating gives CASSQPTDREIYEQYF.

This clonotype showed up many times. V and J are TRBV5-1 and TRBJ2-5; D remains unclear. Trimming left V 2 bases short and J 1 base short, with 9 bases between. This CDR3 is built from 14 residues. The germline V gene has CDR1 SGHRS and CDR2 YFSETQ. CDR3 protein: CASSFGSAQETQYF. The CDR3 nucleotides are TGCGCCAGCAGCTTCGGGTCAGCCCAAGAGACCCAGTACTTC. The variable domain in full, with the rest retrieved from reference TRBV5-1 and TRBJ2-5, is KAGVTQTPRYLIKTRGQQVTLSCSPISGHRSVSWYQQTPGQGLQFLFEYFSETQRNKGNFPGRFSGRQFSNSRSEMNVSTLELGDSALYLCASSFGSAQETQYFGPGTRLLVL.

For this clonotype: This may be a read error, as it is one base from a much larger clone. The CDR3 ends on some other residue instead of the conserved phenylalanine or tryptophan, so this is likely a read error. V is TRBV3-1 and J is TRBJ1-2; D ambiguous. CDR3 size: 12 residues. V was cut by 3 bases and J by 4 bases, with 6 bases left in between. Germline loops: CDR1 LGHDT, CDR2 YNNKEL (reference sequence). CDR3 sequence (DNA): TGTGCCAGCAGCCACGGCGTCTATGGCTACACCTAC. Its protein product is CASSHGVYGYTY.

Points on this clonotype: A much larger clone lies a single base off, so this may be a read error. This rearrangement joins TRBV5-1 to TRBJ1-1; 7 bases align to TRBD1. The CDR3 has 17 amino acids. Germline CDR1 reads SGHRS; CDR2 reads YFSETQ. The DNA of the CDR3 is TGCGCCAGCAGCGCGACAGGGCTCCGTTCAATCCGGACTGAATCTTTCTTT. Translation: CASSATGLRSIRTESFF.

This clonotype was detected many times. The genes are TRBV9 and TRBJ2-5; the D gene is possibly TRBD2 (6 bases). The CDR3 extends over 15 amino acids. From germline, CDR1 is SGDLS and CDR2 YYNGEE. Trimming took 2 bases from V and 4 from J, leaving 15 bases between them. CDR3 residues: CASSVDGRSAETQYF. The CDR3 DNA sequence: TGTGCCAGCAGCGTTGACGGGAGAAGCGCAGAGACCCAGTACTTC.

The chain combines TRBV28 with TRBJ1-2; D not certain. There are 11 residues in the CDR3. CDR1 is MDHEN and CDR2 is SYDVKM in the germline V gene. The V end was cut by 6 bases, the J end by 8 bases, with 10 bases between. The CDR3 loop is CASSYIEGYTF. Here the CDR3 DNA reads TGTGCCAGCAGCTACATCGAGGGCTACACCTTC.

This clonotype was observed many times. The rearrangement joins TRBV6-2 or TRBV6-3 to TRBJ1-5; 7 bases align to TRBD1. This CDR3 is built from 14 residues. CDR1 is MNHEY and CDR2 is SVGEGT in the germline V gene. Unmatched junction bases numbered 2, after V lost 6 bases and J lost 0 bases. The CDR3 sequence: CASRYRGSNQPQHF. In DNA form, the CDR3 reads TGTGCCAGCAGGTACAGGGGTAGCAATCAGCCCCAGCATTTT.

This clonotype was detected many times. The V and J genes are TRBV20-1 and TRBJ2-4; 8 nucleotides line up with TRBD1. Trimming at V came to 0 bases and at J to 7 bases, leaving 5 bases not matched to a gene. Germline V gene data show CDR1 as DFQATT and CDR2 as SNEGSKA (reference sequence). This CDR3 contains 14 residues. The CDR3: CSAREQGAGNIQYF. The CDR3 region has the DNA TGCAGTGCTAGAGAGCAGGGGGCAGGGAACATTCAGTACTTC.

The CDR3 loop reads CASSYSNEGQVAGYEQYF. CDR3 DNA: TGTGCCAGCAGTTACTCGAACGAAGGACAGGTTGCGGGATACGAGCAGTACTTC. The chain has TRBV6-2 or TRBV6-3 and TRBJ2-7; TRBD1 might be the D (7 bases). CDR3 length equals 18 residues. The germline V and J ends were trimmed by 0 bases and 4 bases, with 22 bases remaining between them. The germline V gene encodes CDR1 MNHEY and CDR2 SVGEGT.

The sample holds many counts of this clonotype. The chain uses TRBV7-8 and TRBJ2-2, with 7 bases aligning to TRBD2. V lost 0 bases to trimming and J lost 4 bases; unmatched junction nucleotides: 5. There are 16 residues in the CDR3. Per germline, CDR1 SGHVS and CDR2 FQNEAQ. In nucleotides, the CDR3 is TGTGCCAGCAGCTTAGCAGTGACTAGCTTCACCGGGGAGCTGTTTTTT. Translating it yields CASSLAVTSFTGELFF.

Here the CDR3 DNA reads TGTGCCAGCAGTTACGGGGGGTTTTACACCGGGGAGCTGTTTTTT. This codes for CASSYGGFYTGELFF. The chain recombines TRBV12-3 or TRBV12-4 with TRBJ2-2; 7 bases are shared with TRBD2. This CDR3 has 15 amino acids. V dropped 4 bases and J dropped 3; count of bases not matched to a gene: 5.

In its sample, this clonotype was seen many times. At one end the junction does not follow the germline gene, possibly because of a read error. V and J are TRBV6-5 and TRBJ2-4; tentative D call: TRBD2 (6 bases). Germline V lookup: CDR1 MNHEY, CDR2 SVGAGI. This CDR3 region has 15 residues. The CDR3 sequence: CASSYLQGGQNIKYF. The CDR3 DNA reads TGTGCCAGCAGTTACTTGCAGGGAGGCCAAAACATTAAGTACTTC.

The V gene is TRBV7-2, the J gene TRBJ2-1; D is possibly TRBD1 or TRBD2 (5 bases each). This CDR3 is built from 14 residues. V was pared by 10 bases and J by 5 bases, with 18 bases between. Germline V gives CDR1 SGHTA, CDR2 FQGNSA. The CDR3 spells CAILRPGRHNEQFF. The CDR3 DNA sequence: TGTGCCATCCTCCGTCCGGGACGCCACAATGAGCAGTTCTTC.

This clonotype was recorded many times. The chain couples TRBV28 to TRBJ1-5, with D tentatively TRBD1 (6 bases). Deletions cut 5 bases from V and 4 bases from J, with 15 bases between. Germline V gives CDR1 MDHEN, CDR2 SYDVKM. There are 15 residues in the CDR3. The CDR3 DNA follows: TGTGCCAGCAGTCATCAGGGGCGGCAGAATCAGCCCCAGCATTTT. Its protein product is CASSHQGRQNQPQHF.

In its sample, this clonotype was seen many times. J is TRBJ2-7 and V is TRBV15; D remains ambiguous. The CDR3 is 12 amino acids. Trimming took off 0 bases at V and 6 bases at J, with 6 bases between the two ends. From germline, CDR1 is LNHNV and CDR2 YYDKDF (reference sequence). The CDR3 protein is CATSREVGEQYF. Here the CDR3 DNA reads TGTGCCACCAGCAGAGAAGTGGGCGAGCAGTACTTC. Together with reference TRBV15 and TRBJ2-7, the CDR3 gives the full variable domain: DAMVIQNPRYQVTQFGKPVTLSCSQTLNHNVMYWYQQKSSQAPKLLFHYYDKDFNNEADTPDNFQSRRPNTSFCFLDIRSPGLGDTAMYLCATSREVGEQYFGPGTRLTVT.

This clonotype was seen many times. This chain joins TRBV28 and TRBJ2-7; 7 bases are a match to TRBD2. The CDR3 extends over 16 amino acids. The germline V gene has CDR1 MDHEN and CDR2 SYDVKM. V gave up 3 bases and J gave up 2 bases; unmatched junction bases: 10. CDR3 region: CASSFPMSGATYEQYF. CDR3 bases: TGTGCCAGCAGTTTCCCTATGAGCGGGGCAACCTACGAGCAGTACTTC.

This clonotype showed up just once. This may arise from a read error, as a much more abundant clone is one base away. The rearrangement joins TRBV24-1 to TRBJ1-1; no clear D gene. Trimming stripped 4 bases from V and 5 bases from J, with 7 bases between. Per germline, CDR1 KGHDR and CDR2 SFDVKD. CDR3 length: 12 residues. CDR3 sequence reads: CATSEQRTEAFF. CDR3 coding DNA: TGTGCCACCAGTGAGCAACGTACTGAAGCTTTCTTT.

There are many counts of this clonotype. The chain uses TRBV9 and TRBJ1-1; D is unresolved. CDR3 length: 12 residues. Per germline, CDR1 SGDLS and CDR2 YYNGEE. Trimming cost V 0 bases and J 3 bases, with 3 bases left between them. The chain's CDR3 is CASSVVDTEAFF. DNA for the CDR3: TGTGCCAGCAGCGTAGTGGACACTGAAGCTTTCTTT.

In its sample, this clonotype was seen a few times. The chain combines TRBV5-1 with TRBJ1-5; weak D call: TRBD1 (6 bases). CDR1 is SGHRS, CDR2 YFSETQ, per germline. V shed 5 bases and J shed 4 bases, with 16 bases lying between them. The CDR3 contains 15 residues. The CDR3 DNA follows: TGCGCCAGCAGTTTCGACAGTGGGACAAATCAGCCCCAGCATTTT. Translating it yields CASSFDSGTNQPQHF.